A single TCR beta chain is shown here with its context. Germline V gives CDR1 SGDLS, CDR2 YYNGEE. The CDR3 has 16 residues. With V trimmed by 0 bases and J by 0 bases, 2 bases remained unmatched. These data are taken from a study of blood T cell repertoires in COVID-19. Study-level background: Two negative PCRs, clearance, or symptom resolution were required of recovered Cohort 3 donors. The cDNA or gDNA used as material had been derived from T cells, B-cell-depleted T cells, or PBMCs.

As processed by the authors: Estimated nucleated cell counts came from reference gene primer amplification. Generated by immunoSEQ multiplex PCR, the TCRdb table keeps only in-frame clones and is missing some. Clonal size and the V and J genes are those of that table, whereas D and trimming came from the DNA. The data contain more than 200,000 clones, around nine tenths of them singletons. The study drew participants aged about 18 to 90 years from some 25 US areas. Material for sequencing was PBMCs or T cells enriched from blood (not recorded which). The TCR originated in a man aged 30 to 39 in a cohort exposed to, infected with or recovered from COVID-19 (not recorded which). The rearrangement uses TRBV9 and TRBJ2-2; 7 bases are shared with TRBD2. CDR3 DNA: TGTGCCAGCAGCGTAGCTAGCGGAGCGAACACCGGGGAGCTGTTTTTT. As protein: CASSVASGANTGELFF.